The table lists the clone carrying this T cell receptor beta chain with a few counts. No antigen is known for it. TCRdb itself ran the 5' RACE reads through MiXCR, one entry per CDR3 protein. The sample includes fewer than 550,000 distinct CDR3 sequences, 20% of them seen just once. The source of the sample is a study of T-cell memory formation after mild COVID-19. General study points: Pre-infection memory showed some responding clones, and this suggested that cross-reactive memory joined. CD4/CD8 balance held among clones contracting day 15 to 85, and later expanders leaned CD4+. Clones which contracted sat mainly in CM and EM if CD4+, and in EMRA if CD8+.

The CDR3 is 13 amino acids. The V gene's germline CDR1 is MGHRA and CDR2 YSYEKL. V shed 3 bases and J 4 bases; nucleotides not matched to a gene: 2. The origin of this receptor is an adult woman who had mild COVID-19 (a few samples of this study predate the infection). Cell type and time point are not known. The rearrangement links TRBV4-1 to TRBJ2-7, with 8 bases aligning to TRBD1. Sequenced sample: PBMCs or a T cell subset sorted from them (not recorded which). The CDR3 sequence: CASSHRTGYEQYF. As DNA, the CDR3 is TGCGCCAGCAGCCACCGGACAGGGTACGAGCAGTACTTC.